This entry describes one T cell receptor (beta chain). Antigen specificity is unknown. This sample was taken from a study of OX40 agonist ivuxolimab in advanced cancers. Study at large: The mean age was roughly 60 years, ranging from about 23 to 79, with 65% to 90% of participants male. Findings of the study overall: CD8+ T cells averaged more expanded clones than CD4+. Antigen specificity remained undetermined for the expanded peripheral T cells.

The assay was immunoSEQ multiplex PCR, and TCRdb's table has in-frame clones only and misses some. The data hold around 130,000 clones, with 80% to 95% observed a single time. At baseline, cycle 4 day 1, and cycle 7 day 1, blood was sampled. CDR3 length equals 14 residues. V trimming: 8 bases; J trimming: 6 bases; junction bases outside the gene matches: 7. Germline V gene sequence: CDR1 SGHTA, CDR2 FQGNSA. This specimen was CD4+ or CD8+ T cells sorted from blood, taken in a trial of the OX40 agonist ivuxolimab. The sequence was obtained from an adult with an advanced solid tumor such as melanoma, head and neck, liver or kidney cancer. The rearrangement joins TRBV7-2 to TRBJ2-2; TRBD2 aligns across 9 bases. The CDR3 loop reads CASPAGGGAGELFF. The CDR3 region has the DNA TGTGCCAGCCCCGCGGGCGGGGGGGCCGGGGAGCTGTTTTTT.